The present TCR beta chain was sequenced within a study of radiation and T cells in renal cell carcinoma. General study points: From baseline, blood top tumor clonotypes peaked at 2 weeks post-radiation.

The count of this clone is one. Its antigen is unknown. Time point indicated: baseline pretreatment blood. Treatment in this sample: 15 Gy SBRT to primary tumor, nephrectomy 4 weeks later. Radiation-treated patients gave blood at baseline, week 2 and week 4. The tumor was a clear cell renal cell carcinoma. The protocol was immunoSEQ multiplex PCR, while the TCRdb copy is restricted to in-frame clones and leaves out a portion. There are 100,000 or so clones in the sample; 70% to 90% occur only once, and 6.5% to 8.5% lies in the top ten. CDR3 size: 15 residues. V was pared by 2 bases and J by 4 bases, with 15 bases between. The V gene's germline CDR1 is MNHEY and CDR2 SVGAGI.

This chain joins TRBV6-5 and TRBJ2-7, with D maybe TRBD1 (6 bases). This sequence was found in a man in his fifties with renal cell carcinoma. The sequencing here drew on blood, taken from a patient whose treatment included radiotherapy and nephrectomy. The CDR3 protein is CASSYTAGDLYEQYF. Here the CDR3 DNA reads TGTGCCAGCAGTTACACGGCAGGGGATTTGTACGAGCAGTACTTC.